Presented here are 3 T cell receptor beta chains from one specimen sequenced in a study of blood T cell repertoires in COVID-19. Libraries were prepared by immunoSEQ multiplex PCR; TCRdb keeps only in-frame clonotypes and omits some of them. The sample yields approximately 90,000 clones, approximately 79% seen once. Sample: peripheral blood. The receptors derive from a man aged 65 to 85 with acute or convalescent COVID-19.

The chain employs TRBV12-3 or TRBV12-4 and TRBJ2-5, with D uncertain. The V end lost 8 bases, the J end lost 2 bases, and 6 bases lay between the germline ends. This CDR3 has 11 amino acids. The CDR3 nucleotides are TGTGCCAGCGGCAAACAAGAGACCCAGTACTTC. Translating gives CASGKQETQYF.

In its sample, this clone was seen a few times. The same CDR3 also results from other DNA sequences found in this sample. V and J are TRBV19 and TRBJ2-2; TRBD2 agrees at 10 bases. The CDR3 spans 16 residues. Germline V gene data show CDR1 as LNHDA and CDR2 as SQIVND (reference sequence). The V gene end was trimmed by 3 bases and the J gene end by 2 bases; junction bases not matched to a gene: 3. The CDR3 reads CASSILAGVNTGELFF. Here the CDR3 DNA reads TGTGCCAGTAGTATTCTAGCGGGGGTTAACACCGGGGAGCTGTTTTTT.

The chain links TRBV18 to TRBJ2-7, with TRBD2 as a possible D gene (6 bases). V lost 2 bases and J lost 1, with 9 bases in between. The CDR3 length is 14 residues. The germline CDR1 and CDR2 sequences are KGHSH and LQKENI. For the CDR3, the DNA is TGTGCCAGCTCACCAGGGACTTTTTCCTACGAGCAGTACTTC. This codes for CASSPGTFSYEQYF.